This T cell receptor (beta chain) was identified in a study of blood T cells in healthy people across ages (dated by TCRdb to between 2015 and 2017). Broadly, across the study: Template switching captured roughly one uniquely barcoded TCR beta cDNA molecule per two T cells in model experiments. Using deep sequencing normalized with unique cDNA molecular identifiers, the study measured how TCR beta repertoire diversity changes with age. The donors were split into four age groups: young (average about 15 years), middle-aged (39), aged (about 62) and long-lived (about 74). The study analyzed two additional independent replicas of 1 million unique cDNA reads from the same blood draw for two donors, one aged 18 to 29 and one aged 80 or older.

Library generation was performed with 5' RACE. Sequencing relied on an Illumina HiSeq 2500. The second PCR ran for roughly 7 to 11 cycles and used a J-beta primer mix along with a sample-barcoded 5' primer. Each TCR beta cDNA molecule received a unique molecular identifier from a template-switch 5' adaptor carrying 12 random nucleotides. Each sample yielded at least 2.5 million CDR3-containing paired-end reads. The Mint cDNA synthesis kit, primed by a TRBC-specific oligonucleotide, was used to synthesize first-strand cDNA from all RNA. After uracil-DNA glycosylase treatment, a first 18-cycle PCR used universal primers M1SS and BC2_uni_R on all cDNA. The published analysis was carried out like this. Each sample was normalized by randomly selecting 1 million high-quality reads, each carrying a distinct molecular identifier. Reads with shared molecular identifiers were discarded instead of being binned into consensus sequences. CDR3 identification, clonotype clustering and error correction used MiTCR with a Q25 quality threshold and the strictest error-elimination algorithm. A nonparametric unseen species model using Euler transformation provided a lower-bound estimate of total TCR beta diversity. The raw public reads went through TCRdb reprocessing: fastp at Q25, MiXCR clone calling, in-frame beta chains kept. Each entry is one CDR3 protein sequence, shown with its most common DNA and genes. Here the V and J calls rest on TCRdb's processing, not on the authors' analysis. This sample gives roughly 1,100,000 distinct CDR3 sequences in total; around 25% of them show up just once. Around 0.75% of the sample lies in the top ten.

For this clonotype: This clone's antigen is unknown. Nothing much larger sits one base from this clone, and base qualities are not available.

V loses 6 bases of germline sequence and J loses 5 bases, and the interval between the two ends is 14 bases. Looking up the germline V gene yields CDR1 MDHEN and CDR2 SYDVKM. Taken from cysteine to phenylalanine, the CDR3 has 14 residues. Of the read, only the CDR3 DNA is kept; its 42 bases are in frame from base 1. Donors were 39 systemically healthy Caucasian individuals from Russia aged roughly 6 to 90 years. Approximately 9.3 milliliters of peripheral blood were drawn from each donor into EDTA-treated Vacutainer tubes. Ficoll-Paque density-gradient centrifugation was used to isolate PBMCs, with at least 6 million obtained per sample. Trizol reagent was used to extract total RNA from the PBMCs, yielding at least 6 micrograms per sample. The percentages of naive CD45RAhigh/CD27high T cells were determined by flow cytometry on a PBMC aliquot from every donor. The investigation overall reported the following: A strong correlation was found between observed TCR beta diversity and the percentage of naive T cells measured by flow cytometry. Compared with the aged group, the long-lived group had more naive CD4+ T cells, fewer expanded clones and increased TCR diversity, a pattern suggesting age selection. Observed TCR beta diversity per million T cells fell roughly linearly with age, and a significant reduction was already apparent by age around 40. Estimates of total diversity based on one million sequenced T cells were considered lower bounds and underestimates. The CMV infection status of donors was not known, potentially confounding age-related changes in expanded clonotypes. Bulk unsorted PBMC profiling prevented conclusive comparison of naive and antigen-experienced compartments.

The same data also went into a second study, on T cells of mothers and their children. That second publication adds: Nine systemically healthy Caucasian individuals served as donors, namely three mothers together with their six children. cDNA synthesis consumed the entire amount of extracted RNA, loaded at about 1.5 ug RNA in each 15 ul reaction. In the second PCR, the M1S primer added sample barcodes and 2-4 random nucleotides. Over 8.5 million TCR beta CDR3 reads were obtained for each mother, and approximately 3 million reads were obtained for each child. In both related and unrelated pairs, thymic selection shapes the output of TCR recombination in a similar way, with inherited differences having only a minor effect. Normalized repertoire overlap was always slightly but never significantly higher in related than unrelated mother-child pairs. Persistent microchimeric T cell clones were not detected, at a sensitivity of around 95 clones per million clonotypes. The study used deep NGS to compare TCR beta repertoires of mothers and children, seeking features distinguishing related mother-child pairs from unrelated individuals. Mothers averaged about 40 +/- 4 years of age and children averaged about 10 +/- 4 years. Libraries were sequenced on Illumina HiSeq 2000 with 100+100 nt paired-end reads after adapter ligation with NEBNext reagents. To avoid cross-contamination, the mother libraries and the child libraries were prepared a month apart and sequenced in separate runs. For each donor, between 500,000 and 2,000,000 distinct TCR beta clonotypes were identified. Naive TCR beta clonotypes were estimated from low-frequency clonotypes matched to each donor's FACS-determined naive share, without sorting.

The chain couples TRBV28 to TRBJ1-5, with TRBD1 tentatively as D gene (5 bases match). This receptor was obtained from a girl aged 2 to 10 in good health. Sequencing was done on a sample of blood. The CDR3 is CASRKVGGDQPQHF. Read as DNA, the sequence is TGTGCCAGCAGGAAAGTCGGGGGGGATCAGCCCCAGCATTTT.